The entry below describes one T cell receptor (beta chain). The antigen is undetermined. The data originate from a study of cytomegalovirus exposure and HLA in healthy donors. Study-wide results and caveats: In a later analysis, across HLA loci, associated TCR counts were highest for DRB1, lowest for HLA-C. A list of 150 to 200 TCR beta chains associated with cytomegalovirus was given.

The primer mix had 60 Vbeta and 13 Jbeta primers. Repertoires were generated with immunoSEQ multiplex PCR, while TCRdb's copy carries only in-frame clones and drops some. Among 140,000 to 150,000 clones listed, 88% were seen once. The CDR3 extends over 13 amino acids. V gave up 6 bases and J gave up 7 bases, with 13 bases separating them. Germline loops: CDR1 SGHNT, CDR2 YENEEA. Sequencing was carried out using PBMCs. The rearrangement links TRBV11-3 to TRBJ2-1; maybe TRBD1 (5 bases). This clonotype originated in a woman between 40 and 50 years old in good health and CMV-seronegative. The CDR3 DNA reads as TGTGCCAGCAGTCAAAGGGGTGTTAATGAGCAGTTCTTC. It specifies CASSQRGVNEQFF.